The rows below give T cell receptor beta chains drawn from one sample of a study of shared T cell receptors in the human thymus. Generated by immunoSEQ multiplex PCR, the TCRdb table keeps only in-frame clones and is missing some. Of hundreds of thousands of clones in the sample, around 87% were seen once. This sample also belongs to another study, concerning human thymus T cells.

The sample consisted of thymocytes. Receptor source: a boy under two years old with a congenital heart defect. Each CDR3 is given with its conserved first and last residue. D genes are given only for firm matches. Some rows have no size entry. The others give once, few or many, or a class for an expanded clone.

j_gene,v_gene,abundance,d_gene,CDR3aa,CDR3nt
TRBJ1-5,TRBV2,.,.,CASWTVQDSNQPQHF,TGTGCCAGCTGGACAGTTCAAGATAGCAATCAGCCCCAGCATTTT
TRBJ2-7,TRBV18,few,.,CASSPPGRVNEQYF,TGTGCCAGCTCACCACCGGGGCGAGTGAACGAGCAGTACTTC
TRBJ1-2,TRBV28,.,TRBD1,CASSLPGQGDGTF,TGTGCCAGCAGTTTACCCGGACAGGGGGATGGCACCTTC
TRBJ1-3,TRBV4-3,.,.,CASSQVQGPCSGNTIYF,TGCGCCAGCAGCCAAGTTCAGGGGCCCTGCTCTGGAAACACCATATATTTT
TRBJ1-1,TRBV5-1,.,.,CASSWFIGGQDTEAFF,TGCGCCAGCAGCTGGTTTATTGGGGGCCAGGACACTGAAGCTTTCTTT
TRBJ2-3,TRBV9,.,TRBD2,CASSRGSGGPVDTQYF,TGTGCCAGCAGCCGGGGTAGCGGGGGACCTGTAGATACGCAGTATTTT
TRBJ1-1,TRBV7-3,.,.,CASSHSSRGLGNTEAFF,TGTGCCAGCAGCCACAGTAGCAGGGGTTTGGGGAACACTGAAGCTTTCTTT
TRBJ1-6,TRBV4-3,.,.,CASSQHCEGSYNSPLHF,TGCGCCAGCAGCCAACACTGTGAGGGTTCCTATAATTCACCCCTCCACTTT
TRBJ2-7,TRBV5-1,.,.,CASSPTWSESSYEQYF,TGCGCCAGCAGCCCGACTTGGTCGGAATCCTCCTACGAGCAGTACTTC
TRBJ2-7,TRBV7-2,.,TRBD1,CASSSGQDYEQYF,TGTGCCAGCAGCTCTGGACAGGACTACGAGCAGTACTTC
TRBJ1-5,TRBV27,.,.,CASSLSAGGGPQHF,TGTGCCAGCAGTTTGAGCGCGGGAGGTGGGCCCCAGCATTTT
TRBJ2-7,TRBV7-4,.,.,CASSLVFPDRTPYEQYF,TGTGCCAGCAGCTTAGTCTTCCCGGACAGAACCCCCTACGAGCAGTACTTC
TRBJ2-7,TRBV28,.,TRBD1,CASSGTGTGIYEQYF,TGTGCCAGCAGTGGAACCGGGACAGGGATATACGAGCAGTACTTC
TRBJ2-3,TRBV6-1,.,TRBD2,CASSERLRGDFTDTQYF,TGTGCCAGCAGTGAACGCTTGCGGGGGGACTTCACAGATACGCAGTATTTT
TRBJ1-3,TRBV9,.,.,CASSPTGPGNTIYF,TGTGCCAGCAGCCCTACAGGGCCCGGAAACACCATATATTTT
TRBJ1-2,TRBV6-5,.,.,CASSYSEDPPLGYTF,TGTGCCAGCAGTTACTCGGAGGATCCCCCACTTGGCTACACCTTC
TRBJ1-1,TRBV28,.,.,CASSLPWAGFHEAFF,TGTGCCAGCAGTTTACCCTGGGCAGGGTTCCATGAAGCTTTCTTT
TRBJ2-3,TRBV6-5,.,.,CASSLAVAPDTQYF,TGTGCCAGCAGTTTAGCGGTTGCACCAGATACGCAGTATTTT
TRBJ2-5,TRBV5-6,.,TRBD1,CASSRTNRGKTQYF,TGTGCCAGCAGCCGGACCAACAGGGGGAAGACCCAGTACTTC
TRBJ1-1,TRBV6-1,.,.,CASISEGDMNTEAFF,TGTGCCAGCATCTCCGAGGGGGATATGAACACTGAAGCTTTCTTT
TRBJ2-7,TRBV2,.,.,CASSEGQSYEQYF,TGTGCCAGCAGTGAAGGACAGTCGTACGAGCAGTACTTC
TRBJ2-7,TRBV28,.,.,CASSLHRGGNEQYF,TGTGCCAGCAGTTTGCACAGGGGGGGGAACGAGCAGTACTTC
TRBJ1-6,TRBV5-1,.,TRBD1,CASSLERDRGNNSPLHF,TGCGCCAGCAGCTTGGAAAGGGACAGGGGAAATAATTCACCCCTCCACTTT
TRBJ1-1,TRBV6-5,.,TRBD1,CASSYTTTGPHTEAFF,TGTGCCAGCAGTTACACAACGACAGGGCCGCACACTGAAGCTTTCTTT
TRBJ2-7,TRBV4-1,.,TRBD1,CASSQVETGPEQYF,TGCGCCAGCAGCCAAGTAGAGACAGGGCCCGAGCAGTACTTC
TRBJ2-7,TRBV28,.,.,CASTKEGLDYEQYF,TGTGCCAGCACCAAAGAGGGTCTAGACTACGAGCAGTACTTC
TRBJ2-1,TRBV2,.,.,CASSELANSYNEQFF,TGTGCCAGCAGTGAACTAGCGAACTCCTACAATGAGCAGTTCTTC
TRBJ2-7,TRBV4-1,few,TRBD2,CASSQDRLAGLPYEQYF,TGCGCCAGCAGCCAAGATCGACTAGCGGGACTACCCTACGAGCAGTACTTC
TRBJ1-6,TRBV5-1,once,.,CASSLSNNSPLHF,TGCGCCAGCAGTTTAAGCAATAATTCCCCCCTCCACTTT
TRBJ2-7,TRBV4-3,.,.,CASSQESLLIQGSYEQYF,TGCGCCAGCAGCCAAGAATCTCTCTTGATACAGGGCTCCTACGAGCAGTACTTC
TRBJ1-2,TRBV15,.,TRBD1,CATSRDQIQGKNYGYTF,TGTGCCACCAGCAGAGATCAAATACAGGGGAAGAACTATGGCTACACCTTC
TRBJ2-3,TRBV28,.,.,CASSQSRGAFTDTQYF,TGTGCCAGCAGCCAAAGCCGGGGGGCGTTCACAGATACGCAGTATTTT
TRBJ1-2,TRBV6-5,.,TRBD1,CASRATGVPYGYTF,TGTGCCAGCAGGGCGACAGGGGTCCCCTATGGCTACACCTTC
TRBJ1-3,TRBV4-3,.,.,CASSQDLEPDSGNTIYF,TGCGCCAGCAGCCAAGATCTAGAGCCGGACTCTGGAAACACCATATATTTT
TRBJ1-5,TRBV2,.,TRBD1,CASSEVGSGGTGGGKYSNQPQHF,TGTGCCAGCAGTGAAGTTGGGTCCGGCGGGACAGGGGGTGGTAAATATAGCAATCAGCCCCAGCATTTT
TRBJ2-3,TRBV12-5,.,.,CASQLVRSTDTQYF,TGTGCTAGCCAACTAGTGAGAAGCACAGATACGCAGTATTTT
TRBJ1-1,TRBV28,.,.,CASSPFTRGNTEAFF,TGTGCCAGCAGTCCCTTCACCCGGGGAAACACTGAAGCTTTCTTT
TRBJ2-7,TRBV7-9,.,.,CASSLAWENHSYEQYF,TGTGCCAGCAGCTTGGCTTGGGAGAACCACTCCTACGAGCAGTACTTC
TRBJ2-3,TRBV4-3,.,TRBD2,CASSQGLAGGTDTQYF,TGCGCCAGCAGCCAAGGACTAGCGGGGGGCACAGATACGCAGTATTTT
TRBJ1-1,TRBV11-2,.,.,CASSFSRIPPEAFF,TGTGCCAGCAGCTTCTCCAGGATTCCCCCTGAAGCTTTCTTT
TRBJ1-3,TRBV18,few,TRBD1,CASSLRDRGPGNTIYF,TGTGCCAGCTCACTCCGGGACAGGGGGCCTGGAAACACCATATATTTT
TRBJ2-1,TRBV29-1,.,TRBD1,CSVVNWDRSYNEQFF,TGCAGCGTCGTAAATTGGGACAGAAGCTACAATGAGCAGTTCTTC
TRBJ1-4,TRBV5-1,.,.,CASSYRITNEKLFF,TGCGCCAGCAGCTACAGGATCACTAATGAAAAACTGTTTTTT
TRBJ1-4,TRBV28,.,.,CASRSVVYSEKLFF,TGTGCCAGCAGATCGGTCGTTTACAGTGAAAAACTGTTTTTT
TRBJ1-2,TRBV4-3,.,.,CASSQDDWQGNGYTF,TGCGCCAGCAGCCAAGACGATTGGCAGGGGAATGGCTACACCTTC
TRBJ1-1,TRBV6-5,.,TRBD1,CASSHQGVTEAFF,TGTGCCAGCAGTCACCAGGGGGTCACTGAAGCTTTCTTT
TRBJ2-7,TRBV9,.,TRBD1,CASSGGTGINYEQYF,TGTGCCAGCAGCGGCGGGACAGGGATTAACTACGAGCAGTACTTC
TRBJ2-5,TRBV10-3,.,.,CAISESGETQYF,TGTGCCATCAGTGAGTCCGGGGAGACCCAGTACTTC
TRBJ2-5,TRBV28,.,TRBD1,CASSLVGTGAPRETQYF,TGTGCCAGCAGCCTAGTCGGGACAGGGGCCCCTCGAGAGACCCAGTACTTC
TRBJ1-6,TRBV28,.,.,CASSSQGKGNSPLHF,TGTGCCAGCAGCTCACAGGGAAAGGGGAATTCACCCCTCCACTTT
TRBJ2-3,TRBV7-3,.,TRBD2,CASSLTPGLAGGPHTSQGTDTQYF,TGTGCCAGCAGCTTAACCCCTGGACTAGCGGGGGGCCCCCATACATCTCAGGGCACAGATACGCAGTATTTT
TRBJ1-5,TRBV27,.,TRBD1,CASRKQGNQPQHF,TGTGCCAGCAGGAAACAGGGGAATCAGCCCCAGCATTTT
TRBJ2-1,TRBV7-2,few,TRBD2,CASSLVRGLARNEQFF,TGTGCCAGCAGCTTAGTAAGGGGACTAGCGAGGAATGAGCAGTTCTTC
TRBJ2-3,TRBV9,few,TRBD2,CASSVARAGGFTDTQYF,TGTGCCAGCAGCGTAGCTCGAGCGGGAGGATTCACAGATACGCAGTATTTT
TRBJ2-7,TRBV10-2,.,TRBD2,CASSVASGSNEQYF,TGCGCCAGCAGTGTCGCTAGCGGGAGCAATGAGCAGTACTTC
TRBJ1-1,TRBV19,.,TRBD1,CASSRDRGIMNTEAFF,TGTGCCAGTAGTCGAGACAGGGGGATTATGAACACTGAAGCTTTCTTT
TRBJ2-1,TRBV4-3,.,TRBD2,CASSQDRGVTSGRAGGQFF,TGCGCCAGCAGCCAAGATAGGGGAGTGACTAGCGGGAGGGCCGGGGGGCAGTTCTTC
TRBJ2-3,TRBV13,.,.,CASSLSGPASSDTQYF,TGTGCCAGCAGCTTATCTGGGCCCGCTTCGTCGGATACGCAGTATTTT
TRBJ2-3,TRBV11-2,few,TRBD1,CASTPSRDRDSTDTQYF,TGTGCCAGCACCCCCAGCCGCGACAGGGATAGCACAGATACGCAGTATTTT